The 2 T cell receptor beta chains reported below all come from one sample, sequenced in a study of cytomegalovirus exposure and HLA in healthy donors. PCR primers comprised 60 Vbeta and 13 Jbeta primers. Some clones are missing from TCRdb's copy, which holds only in-frame ones; the method was immunoSEQ multiplex PCR. The sample totals 100,000 to 150,000 clones. The sample was PBMCs. The receptors derive from a man in his late teens or twenties in good health and CMV-seronegative.

The genes are TRBV11-3 and TRBJ1-5, with 9 bases identical to TRBD1. Per the germline V gene, CDR1 is SGHNT and CDR2 is YENEEA. Trimming took 9 bases from V and 0 from J; bases not matched to a gene: 15. CDR3 length equals 18 residues. This CDR3 is CASGRGQGIAYSNQPQHF. CDR3 sequence (DNA): TGTGCCAGTGGTCGGGGACAGGGCATTGCTTATAGCAATCAGCCCCAGCATTTT.

The chain has TRBV7-7 and TRBJ2-7; D might be TRBD2 (6 bases). Per germline, CDR1 SSHAT and CDR2 FNYEAQ (reference sequence). With 3 bases removed from V and 1 base from J, the gap between germline ends came to 10 bases. The length of the CDR3 is 14 residues. CDR3 sequence (DNA): TGTGCCAGCAGCTTTCGGGCGGGGTCCTACGAGCAGTACTTC. Translating it yields CASSFRAGSYEQYF.